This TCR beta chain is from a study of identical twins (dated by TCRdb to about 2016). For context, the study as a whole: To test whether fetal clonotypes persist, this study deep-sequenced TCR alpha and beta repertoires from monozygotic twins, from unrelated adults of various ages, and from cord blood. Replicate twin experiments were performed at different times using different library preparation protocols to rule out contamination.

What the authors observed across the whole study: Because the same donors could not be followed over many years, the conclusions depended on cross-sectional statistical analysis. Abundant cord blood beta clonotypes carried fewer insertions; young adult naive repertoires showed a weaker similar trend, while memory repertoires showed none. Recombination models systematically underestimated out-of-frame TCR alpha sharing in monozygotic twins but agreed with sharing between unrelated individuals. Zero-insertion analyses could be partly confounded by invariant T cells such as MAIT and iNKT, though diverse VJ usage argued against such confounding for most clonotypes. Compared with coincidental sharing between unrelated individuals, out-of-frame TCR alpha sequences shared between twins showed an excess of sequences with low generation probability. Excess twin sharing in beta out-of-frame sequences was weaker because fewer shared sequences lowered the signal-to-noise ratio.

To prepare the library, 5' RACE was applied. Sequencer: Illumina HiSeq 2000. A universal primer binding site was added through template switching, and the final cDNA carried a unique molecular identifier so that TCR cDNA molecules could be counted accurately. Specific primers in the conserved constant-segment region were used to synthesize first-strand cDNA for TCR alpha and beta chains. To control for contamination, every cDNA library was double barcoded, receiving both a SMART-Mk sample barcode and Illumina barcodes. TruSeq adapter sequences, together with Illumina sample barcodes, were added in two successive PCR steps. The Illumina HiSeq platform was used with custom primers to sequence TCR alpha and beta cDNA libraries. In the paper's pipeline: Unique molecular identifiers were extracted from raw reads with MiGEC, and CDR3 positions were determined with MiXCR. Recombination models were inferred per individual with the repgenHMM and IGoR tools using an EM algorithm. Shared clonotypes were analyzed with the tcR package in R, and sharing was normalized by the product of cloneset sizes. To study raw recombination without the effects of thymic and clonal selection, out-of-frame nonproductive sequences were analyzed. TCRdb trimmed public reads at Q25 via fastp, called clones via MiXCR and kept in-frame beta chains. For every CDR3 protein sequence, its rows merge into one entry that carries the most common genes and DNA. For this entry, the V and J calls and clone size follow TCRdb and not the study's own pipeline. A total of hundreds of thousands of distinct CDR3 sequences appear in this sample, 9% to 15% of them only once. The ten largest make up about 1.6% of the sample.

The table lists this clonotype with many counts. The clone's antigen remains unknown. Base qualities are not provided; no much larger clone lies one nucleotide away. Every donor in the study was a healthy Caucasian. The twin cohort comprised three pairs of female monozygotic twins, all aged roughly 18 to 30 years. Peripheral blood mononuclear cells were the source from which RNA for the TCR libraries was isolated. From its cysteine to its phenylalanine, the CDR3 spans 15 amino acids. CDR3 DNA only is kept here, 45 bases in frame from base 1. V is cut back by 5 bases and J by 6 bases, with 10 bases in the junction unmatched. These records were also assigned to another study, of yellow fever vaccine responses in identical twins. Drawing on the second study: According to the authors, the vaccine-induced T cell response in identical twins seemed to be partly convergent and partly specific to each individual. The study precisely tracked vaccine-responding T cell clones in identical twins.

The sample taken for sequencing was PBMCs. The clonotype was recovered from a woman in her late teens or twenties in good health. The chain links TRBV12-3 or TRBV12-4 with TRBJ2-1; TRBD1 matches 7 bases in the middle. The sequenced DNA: TGTGCCAGCAGTCGAAGACAGGGTGGTGTCAATGAGCAGTTCTTC. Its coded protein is CASSRRQGGVNEQFF.